One sample yielded the 26 T cell receptor beta chains listed below, sequenced in a study of OX40 agonist ivuxolimab in advanced cancers. Profiled with immunoSEQ multiplex PCR; TCRdb holds only in-frame clones, not every one. Of roughly 17,000 clones in the sample, about 84% were seen once. The input for sequencing was CD4+ or CD8+ T cells sorted from blood, taken in a trial of the OX40 agonist ivuxolimab. These receptors were collected from an adult with an advanced solid tumor such as melanoma, head and neck, liver or kidney cancer.

The V call is TRBV5-6, the J call TRBJ2-7; D not resolved. The CDR3 is 12 residues long. Germline assignment: CDR1 SGHDT and CDR2 YYEEEE. V was cut by 2 bases and J by 3 bases, with 6 bases left in between. The CDR3 spells CASSFSDYEQYF. CDR3 bases: TGTGCCAGCAGCTTTTCTGACTACGAGCAGTACTTC.

This clone was seen a single time. The V gene is TRBV25-1, the J gene TRBJ2-7; D is possibly TRBD2 (5 bases). The CDR3 is 15 residues long. Germline V gives CDR1 MGHDK, CDR2 SYGVNS. Deletions cut 0 bases from V and 6 bases from J, with 15 bases between. In DNA, the CDR3 is TGTGCCAGCAGTGAATATCCTAGCCTACACGGCGAGCAGTACTTC. This gives the protein CASSEYPSLHGEQYF.

The CDR3, as DNA: TGTGCCAGCAGGCAGGGTAGTTATGAAAAACTGTTTTTT. This encodes CASRQGSYEKLFF. The chain joins TRBV6-1 to TRBJ1-4; a possible D gene is TRBD1 (5 bases). Per the germline V gene, CDR1 is MNHNS and CDR2 is SASEGT. This CDR3 is built from 13 residues. Trimming pared 6 bases from V and 6 bases from J, leaving 11 bases between.

The chain has TRBV12-2 and TRBJ2-1; whether TRBD1, the table's D call, matches the DNA was not checked. TRBV12-2 constitutes a pseudogene. This CDR3 has 19 residues. Written as DNA, the CDR3 is TGTGCAAGTCGCTTCCCCGGGGACGACAGGGGGCGCACTCGGAATGAGCAGTTCTTC. This encodes CASRFPGDDRGRTRNEQFF.

This chain joins TRBV28 and TRBJ2-5; D not certain. V lost 5 bases and J 11 bases, leaving 12 bases between the germline ends. Germline CDR1 MDHEN, CDR2 SYDVKM. CDR3 length: 11 residues. This CDR3 is CASSPPPGQYF. Written as DNA, the CDR3 is TGTGCCAGCAGTCCCCCCCCTGGGCAGTACTTC.

The chain employs TRBV2 and TRBJ1-5; D unclear. The ends were cut back, 2 bases at V and 4 bases at J, with 9 bases in the middle. This CDR3 region has 14 residues. Germline CDR1 is SNHLY and CDR2 is FYNNEI. The CDR3 loop is CASSENLINQPQHF. The CDR3 nucleotides are TGTGCCAGCAGTGAAAATTTGATTAATCAGCCCCAGCATTTT. Looking up the rest from reference TRBV2 and TRBJ1-5 gives the full variable domain: EPEVTQTPSHQVTQMGQEVILRCVPISNHLYFYWYRQILGQKVEFLVSFYNNEISEKSEIFDDQFSVERPDGSNFTLKIRSTKLEDSAMYFCASSENLINQPQHFGDGTRLSIL.

This clone appeared once. The J gene is TRBJ2-2, the V gene TRBV9, with 8 bases aligning to TRBD1. Trimming at V came to 4 bases and at J to 1 base, leaving 12 bases not matched to a gene. CDR3 length equals 18 residues. Germline CDR1 reads SGDLS; CDR2 reads YYNGEE. In nucleotides, the CDR3 is TGTGCCAGCAGCCACCTTCCGACGGGGACAGGGAACACCGGGGAGCTGTTTTTT. As protein: CASSHLPTGTGNTGELFF.

This clone was seen only once. The V call is TRBV2, the J call TRBJ2-1, with D perhaps matching TRBD2 (6 bases). Per germline, CDR1 SNHLY and CDR2 FYNNEI. CDR3 length: 17 residues. V was clipped by 0 bases and J by 0 bases, with 12 bases between them. CDR3 region: CASSEASTSYSYNEQFF. The CDR3 DNA is TGTGCCAGCAGTGAAGCTTCTACTAGCTACTCCTACAATGAGCAGTTCTTC.

The chain carries TRBV5-1 and TRBJ1-5; D ambiguous. The CDR3 runs 15 residues. V was cut by 0 bases and J by 0 bases, with 7 bases left in between. Germline CDR1 and CDR2: SGHRS and YFSETQ. CDR3 loop: CASSLDGYSNQPQHF. DNA of the CDR3: TGCGCCAGCAGCTTGGACGGTTATAGCAATCAGCCCCAGCATTTT.

The V call is TRBV2, the J call TRBJ2-5, with D possibly matching TRBD1 (5 bases). The CDR3 is made up of 12 amino acids. Germline V lookup: CDR1 SNHLY, CDR2 FYNNEI. V was clipped by 6 bases and J by 5 bases, with 10 bases between them. The CDR3 bases are TGTGCCAGCAGGGGGCAGAGCGAGACCCAGTACTTC. Its translation: CASRGQSETQYF.

The chain combines TRBV19 with TRBJ2-7; D unresolved. Trimming shortened V by 3 bases and J by 3 bases, and 12 bases separated the two germline ends. The CDR3 consists of 14 residues. Germline V gene data show CDR1 as LNHDA and CDR2 as SQIVND (reference sequence). Here the CDR3 reads CASSMSLQNYEQYF. The CDR3, as DNA: TGTGCCAGTAGTATGAGTTTACAGAACTACGAGCAGTACTTC.

The chain is built from TRBV29-1 and TRBJ2-3, with 10 bases lining up with TRBD2. This CDR3 region has 14 residues. CDR1 SQVTM and CDR2 ANQGSEA come from the germline V gene. Losses at the gene ends were 6 bases for V and 3 bases for J; bases not matched to a gene: 6. The CDR3, as DNA: TGCAGCGTAGGTCTAGCGGGGGTAACAGATACGCAGTATTTT. This gives the protein CSVGLAGVTDTQYF.

The J gene is TRBJ1-2, the V gene TRBV2; 7 bases match TRBD1. The germline V gene has CDR1 SNHLY and CDR2 FYNNEI. CDR3 size: 14 residues. Trimming removed 6 bases from V and 8 bases from J; junction bases left unmatched: 12. The CDR3, as DNA: TGTGCCAGCAGGGCCGCAGAGACAGGGACGGGCTACACCTTC. Its translation is CASRAAETGTGYTF.

This chain connects TRBV6-1 to TRBJ2-7; D is unresolved. The CDR3 totals 10 residues. V lost 5 bases and J lost 10, with 9 bases in between. The germline gives CDR1 MNHNS, CDR2 SASEGT. CDR3 residues: CASSQITQYF. CDR3 nucleotide sequence: TGTGCCAGCAGTCAGATTACCCAGTACTTC.

The CDR3 DNA reads TGTGCCAGCAGTGAAGCCAGGGGGCGGAAACAGTACTTC. This gives the protein CASSEARGRKQYF. This chain joins TRBV6-1 and TRBJ2-4; 8 nucleotides match TRBD1. CDR3 size: 13 residues. V gave up 0 bases and J gave up 13 bases; unmatched junction bases: 5. CDR1 is MNHNS, CDR2 SASEGT, per germline.

The chain uses TRBV30 and TRBJ2-3; 12 nucleotides align to TRBD1. Germline V gives CDR1 GTSNPN, CDR2 SVGIG (reference sequence). The CDR3 totals 16 residues. Germline trimming cut 2 bases from V and 5 bases from J; bases unmatched to any gene: 8. In DNA, the CDR3 is TGTGCCTGGAGTACGGGGGGACAGGGGGCGGGAGATACGCAGTATTTT. Residues: CAWSTGGQGAGDTQYF.

The rearrangement joins TRBV4-3 to TRBJ1-2; D gene ambiguous. In germline, CDR1 is LGHNA, CDR2 YSLEER. The ends were cut back, 0 bases at V and 7 bases at J, with 12 bases in the middle. This CDR3 is built from 14 residues. This CDR3 is CASSQDRTAGGYTF. Here the CDR3 DNA reads TGCGCCAGCAGCCAAGACCGAACAGCGGGTGGCTACACCTTC.

This clone was found a few times. The CDR3 region has the DNA TGTGCCACCTCGCTAGGGAAAAAATTCACAGATACGCAGTATTTT. It codes for CATSLGKKFTDTQYF. The rearrangement joins TRBV15 to TRBJ2-3, with D unresolved. The CDR3 sequence is 15 residues long. The germline CDR1 and CDR2 sequences are LNHNV and YYDKDF (reference sequence). The ends were cut back, 8 bases at V and 2 bases at J, with 17 bases in the middle.

The chain has TRBV19 and TRBJ1-4; 9 bases are shared with TRBD1. V shed 5 bases and J 7 bases; nucleotides not matched to a gene: 8. Germline-derived CDR1 and CDR2 are LNHDA and SQIVND (reference sequence). The length of the CDR3 is 15 residues. CDR3 coding DNA: TGTGCCAGTAGTCCACGTACAGGGGGCGGTGAAAAACTGTTTTTT. As protein: CASSPRTGGGEKLFF.

V gene TRBV7-9 combines with J gene TRBJ2-7; D is possibly TRBD2 (5 bases). Between the trimmed V and J ends, which lost 5 bases and 7 bases, there was a span of 18 bases. In germline, CDR1 is SEHNR, CDR2 FQNEAQ (reference sequence). The CDR3 covers 14 residues. Here the CDR3 reads CASSSPGIPGEQYF. For the CDR3, the DNA is TGTGCCAGCAGCAGCCCCGGGATCCCTGGGGAGCAGTACTTC.

This chain joins TRBV29-1 and TRBJ2-5; perhaps TRBD2 as D (5 bases). The CDR3 is 14 residues long. CDR1 is SQVTM and CDR2 is ANQGSEA in the germline V gene. Trimming left V 4 bases short and J 4 bases short, with 16 bases between. CDR3 sequence (DNA): TGCAGCGTTGTGCCCCGCGGGTCCCCAGAGACCCAGTACTTC. This sequence encodes CSVVPRGSPETQYF.

This clone was seen a handful of times. The chain combines TRBV5-4 with TRBJ2-1; no clear D. V was shortened by 3 bases and J by 4 bases, with 2 bases between the two germline ends. Germline V lookup: CDR1 SGHNT, CDR2 YYREEE (reference sequence). The CDR3 sequence is 11 residues long. The CDR3 loop is CASSYYNEQFF. As DNA, the CDR3 is TGTGCCAGCAGCTATTACAATGAGCAGTTCTTC.

V usage is TRBV2 and J usage is TRBJ1-5; D unresolved. Trimming took off 4 bases at V and 8 bases at J, with 12 bases between the two ends. From germline, CDR1 is SNHLY and CDR2 FYNNEI. The CDR3 is 13 residues long. The CDR3 loop is CASSGNTVEPQHF. In DNA, the CDR3 is TGTGCCAGCAGTGGTAATACAGTGGAGCCCCAGCATTTT.

The chain joins TRBV7-2 to TRBJ1-4; D gene uncertain. This CDR3 has 14 residues. V lost 5 bases and J lost 5, with 12 bases in between. Per the germline V gene, CDR1 is SGHTA and CDR2 is FQGNSA. The CDR3 sequence is CASSPVARNEKLFF. The CDR3, as DNA: TGTGCCAGCAGCCCGGTTGCTAGGAATGAAAAACTGTTTTTT. The variable domain in full, with the rest retrieved from reference TRBV7-2 and TRBJ1-4, is GAGVSQSPSNKVTEKGKDVELRCDPISGHTALYWYRQSLGQGLEFLIYFQGNSAPDKSGLPSDRFSAERTGGSVSTLTIQRTQQEDSAVYLCASSPVARNEKLFFGSGTQLSVL.

This clone came up once. This chain joins TRBV7-2 and TRBJ1-6; D not resolved. The germline V gene encodes CDR1 SGHTA and CDR2 FQGNSA. Trimming pared 1 base from V and 7 bases from J, leaving 14 bases between. The CDR3 loop spans 16 amino acids. CDR3 nucleotide sequence: TGTGCCAGCAGCTTAGATAGAAGTCAGGCAAATTCACCCCTCCACTTT. This codes for CASSLDRSQANSPLHF.

The chain has TRBV15 and TRBJ1-2; no definite D call. With 1 base removed from V and 6 bases from J, the gap between germline ends came to 12 bases. The CDR3 is 14 residues long. The germline CDR1 and CDR2 sequences are LNHNV and YYDKDF (reference sequence). CDR3 in DNA: TGTGCCACCAGCAGAGGGAGTCAGAGGGATGGCTACACCTTC. Its translation is CATSRGSQRDGYTF. The variable domain in full, completed from reference TRBV15 and TRBJ1-2, reads DAMVIQNPRYQVTQFGKPVTLSCSQTLNHNVMYWYQQKSSQAPKLLFHYYDKDFNNEADTPDNFQSRRPNTSFCFLDIRSPGLGDTAMYLCATSRGSQRDGYTFGSGTRLTVV.